The 9 T cell receptor beta chains presented below share a single source sample, sequenced in a study of blood T cell repertoires in COVID-19. Assay used: immunoSEQ multiplex PCR; TCRdb lists only in-frame clones, some missing. The table lists 50,000 or so clones, roughly 90% of them singletons. Sequencing was performed on peripheral blood. These receptor sequences come from a human donor with active COVID-19. The donor label of this sample is uncertain.

The chain carries TRBV7-2 and TRBJ2-2, with D possibly TRBD2 on 5 matching bases. V gave up 5 bases and J gave up 0 bases, with 10 bases separating them. There are 15 residues in the CDR3. Germline values: CDR1 SGHTA, CDR2 FQGNSA. Written as DNA, the CDR3 is TGTGCCAGCAGCCTCCGGGATGCGAACACCGGGGAGCTGTTTTTT. It is translated as CASSLRDANTGELFF.

This chain joins TRBV12-5 and TRBJ1-5; D is possibly TRBD1 (5 bases). V was trimmed by 1 base and J by 7 bases, leaving 11 bases between them. The CDR3 totals 14 residues. Looked up from germline, CDR1 is LGHNT and CDR2 is FRNRAP. CDR3 residues: CASGLGQGRQPQHF. The CDR3 bases are TGTGCTAGTGGTTTGGGTCAGGGTCGGCAGCCCCAGCATTTT.

The chain uses TRBV21-1 and TRBJ1-1; no check of the table's D call, TRBD1, against the DNA was made. TRBV21-1 is noted as a pseudogene. The CDR3 runs to 11 residues. The CDR3, as DNA: TGTGCCAGCAGCAGAGGGGGCGCGACTTTCTTT. It encodes CASSRGGATFF.

The chain recombines TRBV2 with TRBJ1-4; 7 bases align to TRBD1. Germline V lookup: CDR1 SNHLY, CDR2 FYNNEI. V shed 2 bases, J shed 5 bases, and the junction held 5 bases outside the gene matches. The CDR3 sequence is 15 residues long. This chain's CDR3 is CASSEIGTENEKLFF. The CDR3 DNA sequence: TGTGCCAGCAGTGAAATTGGGACAGAAAATGAAAAACTGTTTTTT.

The V and J genes are TRBV18 and TRBJ1-2, with 7 bases identical to TRBD1. Germline CDR1 and CDR2: KGHSH and LQKENI. CDR3 length: 15 residues. Losses at the gene ends were 5 bases for V and 2 bases for J; bases not matched to a gene: 8. The CDR3, as DNA: TGTGCCAGCTCAGCCTCAGGCAGGGGGAACTATGGCTACACCTTC. Residues: CASSASGRGNYGYTF.

The J gene is TRBJ1-1, the V gene TRBV24-1, with a weak D call TRBD1 (6 bases). This CDR3 comprises 15 residues. Germline V gene data show CDR1 as KGHDR and CDR2 as SFDVKD. The ends were cut back, 1 base at V and 5 bases at J, with 13 bases in the middle. The CDR3 reads CATSDFRRGGTEAFF. The CDR3 bases are TGTGCCACCAGTGATTTTCGGAGGGGGGGAACTGAAGCTTTCTTT.

This chain joins TRBV7-3 and TRBJ2-3, with 10 nucleotides matching TRBD2. The V gene end was trimmed by 5 bases and the J gene end by 5 bases; junction bases not matched to a gene: 4. This CDR3 region has 14 residues. The germline V gene has CDR1 SGHTA and CDR2 FQGTGA. Here the CDR3 reads CASSRAGGRDTQYF. The DNA of the CDR3 is TGTGCCAGCAGCCGAGCGGGGGGGCGAGATACGCAGTATTTT. The variable domain in full, completed from reference TRBV7-3 and TRBJ2-3, reads GAGVSQTPSNKVTEKGKYVELRCDPISGHTALYWYRQSLGQGPEFLIYFQGTGAADDSGLPNDRFFAVRPEGSVSTLKIQRTERGDSAVYLCASSRAGGRDTQYFGPGTRLTVL.

The V call is TRBV5-6, the J call TRBJ1-5, with 8 bases lining up with TRBD1. V dropped 4 bases and J dropped 11; count of bases not matched to a gene: 11. The CDR3 is made up of 14 amino acids. Germline CDR1 SGHDT, CDR2 YYEEEE. The CDR3 sequence is CASSPRTGSTSQHF. CDR3 DNA sequence: TGTGCCAGCAGCCCCCGGACAGGGAGTACGTCCCAGCATTTT. The whole variable domain, filled in from reference TRBV5-6 and TRBJ1-5, reads DAGVTQSPTHLIKTRGQQVTLRCSPKSGHDTVSWYQQALGQGPQFIFQYYEEEERQRGNFPDRFSGHQFPNYSSELNVNALLLGDSALYLCASSPRTGSTSQHFGDGTRLSIL.

The DNA for the CDR3 is TGTGCCACCAGTGACCCCCGGACTAGTGCCAATGAGCAGTTCTTC. Translating gives CATSDPRTSANEQFF. The chain joins TRBV24-1 to TRBJ2-1, with TRBD2 identical over 7 bases. Germline-derived CDR1 and CDR2 are KGHDR and SFDVKD. V dropped 4 bases and J dropped 6; count of bases not matched to a gene: 8. This CDR3 comprises 15 residues.